This record covers a single T cell receptor beta chain. These data are taken from a study of blood T cell repertoires in COVID-19. The wider study: PBMCs, B-cell-depleted T cells, or T cells were the source of the cDNA or gDNA that made up the material.

Authors' analysis steps: Amplifying reference gene primers gave estimates of nucleated cell counts. Assay: immunoSEQ multiplex PCR; the TCRdb copy retains only in-frame clones and omits some. The V and J calls and clone size were taken over from that table, and D and trimming were inferred from the DNA. In the table there are about 59,000 clones, 91% of which are singletons. The CDR3 extends over 15 amino acids. Germline assignment: CDR1 SGHRS and CDR2 YFSETQ. V lost 0 bases and J lost 5, with 14 bases in between. The sample consisted of peripheral blood. The receptor comes from a human donor in a cohort sampled during active COVID-19. This chain joins TRBV5-1 and TRBJ1-1, with D tentatively TRBD1 (6 bases). The CDR3 loop reads CASSLEGGPRTEAFF. CDR3 bases: TGCGCCAGCAGCTTGGAAGGGGGTCCGCGGACTGAAGCTTTCTTT.